A single sample gave rise to the 30 T cell receptor beta chains below, sequenced in a study of cytotoxic CD8 clonotypes in ibrutinib-treated CLL. Method: immunoSEQ multiplex PCR; TCRdb's copy keeps in-frame clones and lacks some. The table has about 89,000 clones, about 72% seen once. The sequencing used PBMCs, collected after 12 months of ibrutinib treatment. The receptors here all came from a human donor with chronic lymphocytic leukemia.

V gene TRBV7-6 combines with J gene TRBJ2-7, with D possibly TRBD2 on 6 matching bases. Germline CDR1 and CDR2: SGHVS and FNYEAQ. Trimming took 5 bases from V and 4 from J, leaving 12 bases between them. The CDR3 totals 13 residues. This CDR3 reads CASSQAEGYEQYF. In nucleotides, the CDR3 is TGTGCCAGCAGCCAGGCGGAGGGGTACGAGCAGTACTTC.

This chain's CDR3 is CASSGGTAYNEQFF. CDR3 DNA: TGTGCCAGCAGTGGAGGGACAGCCTACAATGAGCAGTTCTTC. The rearrangement uses TRBV6-1 and TRBJ2-1; 7 nucleotides align to TRBD1. CDR1 and CDR2 (germline): MNHNS, SASEGT. The J segment lost 2 bases and the V segment lost 4 bases, leaving 2 bases of the junction unmatched. The CDR3 spans 14 residues.

The rearrangement uses TRBV5-1 and TRBJ1-2; the match to TRBD1 covers 9 bases. This CDR3 is built from 14 residues. V lost 4 bases and J lost 6; bases outside the gene matches: 7. Germline values: CDR1 SGHRS, CDR2 YFSETQ. The DNA for the CDR3 is TGCGCCAGCAGCCAGGGGACAGGGAAAGATGGCTACACCTTC. Translated: CASSQGTGKDGYTF.

This rearrangement joins TRBV25-1 to TRBJ2-6, with TRBD1 as a possible D gene (6 bases). Per germline, CDR1 MGHDK and CDR2 SYGVNS. Trimming removed 2 bases at V and 0 bases at J, with 14 bases between. There are 18 residues in the CDR3. CDR3 protein: CASSEHDRTTSGANVLTF. The CDR3 DNA sequence: TGTGCCAGCAGTGAACACGACAGGACAACCTCTGGGGCCAACGTCCTGACTTTC. Together with reference TRBV25-1 and TRBJ2-6, the CDR3 gives the full variable domain: EADIYQTPRYLVIGTGKKITLECSQTMGHDKMYWYQQDPGMELHLIHYSYGVNSTEKGDLSSESTVSRIRTEHFPLTLESARPSHTSQYLCASSEHDRTTSGANVLTFGAGSRLTVL.

The gene calls are TRBV25-1 and TRBJ1-2; D remains unclear. This CDR3 has 14 amino acids. The germline V gene has CDR1 MGHDK and CDR2 SYGVNS. Trimming took 1 base from V and 8 from J, leaving 14 bases between them. DNA for the CDR3: TGTGCCAGCAGTGAATCCGGGCCCGCCGGGGGCTACACCTTC. It yields the protein CASSESGPAGGYTF.

The genes are TRBV10-3 and TRBJ2-2; D is tentatively TRBD1 or TRBD2 (5 bases each). The CDR3 totals 18 residues. The germline V gene encodes CDR1 ENHRY and CDR2 SYGVKD. V was trimmed by 4 bases and J by 0 bases, leaving 18 bases between them. The CDR3 here is CAISGGKGTSSNTGELFF. The CDR3 nucleotides are TGTGCCATCAGTGGAGGGAAGGGGACCTCATCGAACACCGGGGAGCTGTTTTTT.

This clone showed up just a few times. The chain combines TRBV6-1 with TRBJ1-5; D not resolved. The V gene lost 4 bases and the J gene lost 0 bases, with 10 bases spanning the gap. The length of the CDR3 is 15 residues. Per the germline V gene, CDR1 is MNHNS and CDR2 is SASEGT. CDR3 loop: CASSGTGFSNQPQHF. The DNA for the CDR3 is TGTGCCAGCAGTGGTACGGGTTTTAGCAATCAGCCCCAGCATTTT.

The rearrangement joins TRBV7-3 to TRBJ2-2, with unresolved D. Trimming pared 5 bases from V and 4 bases from J, leaving 20 bases between. The CDR3 is 17 amino acids. Looked up from germline, CDR1 is SGHTA and CDR2 is FQGTGA. CDR3 residues: CASSPLSLSGGTGELFF. In DNA form, the CDR3 reads TGTGCCAGCAGCCCTTTGAGTCTATCGGGCGGCACCGGGGAGCTGTTTTTT. The complete variable domain, with remaining parts taken from reference TRBV7-3 and TRBJ2-2, reads GAGVSQTPSNKVTEKGKYVELRCDPISGHTALYWYRQSLGQGPEFLIYFQGTGAADDSGLPNDRFFAVRPEGSVSTLKIQRTERGDSAVYLCASSPLSLSGGTGELFFGEGSRLTVL.

CDR3 bases: TGTGCCAGCAGCTTGCGGGGGGACAGTGAGCAGTTCTTC. It is translated as CASSLRGDSEQFF. This chain links TRBV5-6 with TRBJ2-1; perhaps D is TRBD1 or TRBD2 (7 bases each). CDR1 and CDR2 (germline): SGHDT, YYEEEE. The CDR3 is 13 amino acids. Trimming shortened V by 1 base and J by 9 bases, and 11 bases separated the two germline ends.

The CDR3 reads CASSSRLGGETQYF. In DNA form, the CDR3 reads TGTGCCAGCAGCTCAAGACTAGGAGGGGAGACCCAGTACTTC. The V gene is TRBV7-8, the J gene TRBJ2-5; D is perhaps TRBD2 (6 bases). CDR1 and CDR2 from the germline V gene are SGHVS and FQNEAQ. CDR3 length: 14 amino acids. Trimming removed 4 bases from V and 5 bases from J, with 14 bases in between.

The chain links TRBV5-1 to TRBJ2-7; 10 positions agree with TRBD2. This CDR3 contains 16 residues. Germline V lookup: CDR1 SGHRS, CDR2 YFSETQ. V gave up 4 bases and J gave up 4 bases; unmatched junction bases: 11. CDR3 sequence: CASSTSLAGAAYEQYF. CDR3 nucleotides: TGCGCCAGCAGCACCTCTCTAGCGGGGGCCGCTTACGAGCAGTACTTC.

J is TRBJ2-1 and V is TRBV28; either TRBD1 or TRBD2 may supply D (5 bases each). With 6 bases removed from V and 3 bases from J, the gap between germline ends came to 18 bases. Germline CDR1 MDHEN, CDR2 SYDVKM. This CDR3 has 16 residues. The CDR3 nucleotides are TGTGCCAGCAGAAGGGACGGATGGACCGGCTACAATGAGCAGTTCTTC. Protein product: CASRRDGWTGYNEQFF.

The V call is TRBV5-1, the J call TRBJ2-5, with D perhaps TRBD1 (5 bases). The V gene lost 4 bases and the J gene lost 1 base, with 11 bases spanning the gap. The CDR3 totals 14 residues. Germline V CDR1 and CDR2: SGHRS, YFSETQ. CDR3: CASSPQVGQETQYF. CDR3 coding DNA: TGCGCCAGCAGCCCACAGGTGGGCCAAGAGACCCAGTACTTC.

This chain uses TRBV4-2 with TRBJ2-7, with TRBD1 matching 8 bases. Germline values: CDR1 LGHNA, CDR2 YNFKEQ. The junction had 8 bases not matched to a gene; V was cut back by 5 bases and J by 5 bases. CDR3 length: 14 amino acids. In DNA, the CDR3 is TGTGCCAGCAGCGACACCGACAGGGGTGACGAGCAGTACTTC. It yields the protein CASSDTDRGDEQYF.

The chain recombines TRBV7-3 with TRBJ2-3, with 9 bases matching TRBD2. Trimming at V came to 4 bases and at J to 0 bases, leaving 2 bases not matched to a gene. The CDR3 runs to 15 residues. In germline, CDR1 is SGHTA, CDR2 FQGTGA. As DNA, the CDR3 is TGTGCCAGCAGCTCTAGCGGGGCTAGCACAGATACGCAGTATTTT. Protein: CASSSSGASTDTQYF.

The rearrangement joins TRBV5-1 to TRBJ2-3; no definite D call. The germline V and J ends were trimmed by 5 bases and 0 bases, with 13 bases remaining between them. CDR1 and CDR2 (germline): SGHRS, YFSETQ. The CDR3 spans 15 residues. The CDR3 here is CASRAGGISTDTQYF. The CDR3 nucleotides are TGCGCCAGCAGAGCCGGCGGAATTAGCACAGATACGCAGTATTTT.

This chain links TRBV7-9 with TRBJ2-7, with no clear D. V was pared by 2 bases and J by 3 bases, with 11 bases between. The CDR3 contains 14 residues. Per germline, CDR1 SEHNR and CDR2 FQNEAQ (reference sequence). The CDR3 reads CASSLRETDYEQYF. In DNA, the CDR3 is TGTGCCAGCAGCTTACGAGAGACGGACTACGAGCAGTACTTC. Based on the CDR3 plus reference TRBV7-9 and TRBJ2-7, the full variable domain is DTGVSQNPRHKITKRGQNVTFRCDPISEHNRLYWYRQTLGQGPEFLTYFQNEAQLEKSRLLSDRFSAERPKGSFSTLEIQRTEQGDSAMYLCASSLRETDYEQYFGPGTRLTVT.

V and J are TRBV6-6 and TRBJ1-1; 7 nucleotides agree with TRBD1. The germline gives CDR1 MNHNY, CDR2 SVGAGI (reference sequence). There are 14 residues in the CDR3. The V segment lost 5 bases and the J segment 0 bases; nucleotides outside the gene matches: 3. This CDR3 reads CASSTTGLNTEAFF. CDR3 nucleotide sequence: TGTGCCAGCAGTACGACAGGGTTGAACACTGAAGCTTTCTTT.

V is TRBV5-5 and J is TRBJ2-1; D might be TRBD1 or TRBD2, each matching 6 bases. The germline V and J ends were trimmed by 0 bases and 2 bases, with 9 bases remaining between them. CDR1 and CDR2 from the germline V gene are SGHKS and YYEKEE (reference sequence). This CDR3 comprises 15 residues. The CDR3 region is CASSLAGAPYNEQFF. DNA for the CDR3: TGTGCCAGCAGCTTGGCGGGGGCCCCCTACAATGAGCAGTTCTTC.

V is TRBV5-1 and J is TRBJ2-7; 7 bases match TRBD2. The CDR3 has 14 residues. Per germline, CDR1 SGHRS and CDR2 YFSETQ. The V and J ends lost 3 bases and 1 base, in that order; junction bases with no gene match: 4. The CDR3 sequence: CASSSTAGSYEQYF. The CDR3 coding sequence is TGCGCCAGCAGCTCAACAGCGGGATCCTACGAGCAGTACTTC.

About this clone: This specimen includes other DNA sequences encoding the same CDR3. The rearrangement links TRBV7-2 to TRBJ1-5; D may be TRBD1 (6 bases). The CDR3 extends over 15 amino acids. CDR1 is SGHTA and CDR2 is FQGNSA in the germline V gene. Trimming cost V 6 bases and J 4 bases, with 16 bases left between them. This CDR3 is CASSLLGQGNQPQHF. Written as DNA, the CDR3 is TGTGCCAGCAGTTTATTGGGGCAGGGGAATCAGCCCCAGCATTTT. Full variable domain (rest looked up from reference TRBV7-2 and TRBJ1-5): GAGVSQSPSNKVTEKGKDVELRCDPISGHTALYWYRQSLGQGLEFLIYFQGNSAPDKSGLPSDRFSAERTGGSVSTLTIQRTQQEDSAVYLCASSLLGQGNQPQHFGDGTRLSIL.

The chain is built from TRBV2 and TRBJ2-4, with a tentative D call TRBD2 (5 bases). This CDR3 has 10 residues. Trimming shortened V by 6 bases and J by 14 bases, and 11 bases separated the two germline ends. Germline V lookup: CDR1 SNHLY, CDR2 FYNNEI. DNA of the CDR3: TGTGCCAGCAGGGACGGAGGAGAGTACTTC. Amino acid sequence: CASRDGGEYF.

The gene calls are TRBV19 and TRBJ2-1; D gene uncertain. The CDR3 totals 15 residues. Per germline, CDR1 LNHDA and CDR2 SQIVND (reference sequence). The V and J ends lost 4 bases and 0 bases respectively, with 10 bases between them. The CDR3 here is CASSTYSSSYNEQFF. The CDR3 coding sequence is TGTGCCAGTAGTACTTACAGTAGCTCCTACAATGAGCAGTTCTTC.

The V call is TRBV6-6, the J call TRBJ2-2; D is tentatively TRBD1 or TRBD2 (6 bases each). Trimming removed 7 bases from V and 5 bases from J, with 17 bases in between. The CDR3 contains 15 residues. The germline V gene has CDR1 MNHNY and CDR2 SVGAGI (reference sequence). CDR3 sequence: CASNIKGGGTGELFF. Here the CDR3 DNA reads TGTGCCAGCAACATAAAAGGGGGAGGAACCGGGGAGCTGTTTTTT.

This chain uses TRBV5-1 with TRBJ2-2, with TRBD1 identical over 8 bases. Germline-derived CDR1 and CDR2 are SGHRS and YFSETQ. V gave up 0 bases and J gave up 6 bases; unmatched junction bases: 7. The CDR3 consists of 16 residues. DNA for the CDR3: TGCGCCAGCAGCTTGGGGCTCGGACAGGGTCCCGGGGAGCTGTTTTTT. Amino acids: CASSLGLGQGPGELFF.

The chain employs TRBV28 and TRBJ1-5; D is undetermined. V was clipped by 5 bases and J by 2 bases, with 7 bases between them. The length of the CDR3 is 13 residues. Looked up from germline, CDR1 is MDHEN and CDR2 is SYDVKM. The CDR3 coding sequence is TGTGCCAGCAGTCCCCTCGGCAATCAGCCCCAGCATTTT. Residues: CASSPLGNQPQHF. Variable domain in full (rest from reference TRBV28 and TRBJ1-5): DVKVTQSSRYLVKRTGEKVFLECVQDMDHENMFWYRQDPGLGLRLIYFSYDVKMKEKGDIPEGYSVSREKKERFSLILESASTNQTSMYLCASSPLGNQPQHFGDGTRLSIL.

The rearrangement joins TRBV7-3 to TRBJ2-3, with D possibly TRBD1 on 6 matching bases. Trimming cost V 2 bases and J 2 bases, with 17 bases left between them. The CDR3 is 17 amino acids. CDR1 and CDR2 (germline): SGHTA, FQGTGA. CDR3 protein: CASSLSRTAGLTDTQYF. In DNA, the CDR3 is TGTGCCAGCAGCTTATCCCGGACAGCCGGGCTCACAGATACGCAGTATTTT.

The J gene is TRBJ1-2, the V gene TRBV6-1, with TRBD1 as a possible D gene (5 bases). The germline V gene encodes CDR1 MNHNS and CDR2 SASEGT. The CDR3 is 15 amino acids. Trimming removed 6 bases at V and 3 bases at J, with 17 bases between. CDR3 DNA sequence: TGTGCCAGCAGGATAGGGGAGCAGGATGACTATGGCTACACCTTC. Its protein product is CASRIGEQDDYGYTF.

This clone was detected once. The gene calls are TRBV5-1 and TRBJ2-7; D is perhaps TRBD1 (6 bases). Trimming removed 4 bases from V and 5 bases from J, with 22 bases in between. Germline lookup yields CDR1 SGHRS and CDR2 YFSETQ. There are 16 residues in the CDR3. The CDR3 protein is CASSQTGPSLTDEQYF. The CDR3 DNA is TGCGCCAGCAGCCAGACAGGTCCCTCCCTTACGGACGAGCAGTACTTC.

The chain is built from TRBV4-3 and TRBJ1-3, with 9 bases aligning to TRBD1. V dropped 3 bases and J dropped 2; count of bases not matched to a gene: 8. CDR3 size: 17 residues. CDR1 is LGHNA, CDR2 YSLEER, per germline. The CDR3 protein is CASSQGFGTGTGNTIYF. In DNA form, the CDR3 reads TGCGCCAGCAGCCAGGGGTTTGGGACAGGGACTGGAAACACCATATATTTT.